What follows is one TCR beta chain and its context. Its matching antigen is unknown. This sample is part of a study of T cell responses to AZD1222 COVID-19 vaccine. The CDR3 length is 15 residues. In germline, CDR1 is SNHLY, CDR2 FYNNEI. Trimming removed 3 bases from V and 7 bases from J; junction bases left unmatched: 11. The table came from immunoSEQ multiplex PCR; TCRdb's copy has only in-frame clones and leaves some out. The sample shows about 110,000 clones, about nine tenths of them seen only once. Study-wide findings and caveats: Clonal diversity may have been underestimated in mostly white British donors.

The chain combines TRBV2 with TRBJ1-2; the match to TRBD1 covers 7 bases. The receptor comes from an adult in good health. The source material was peripheral blood, sampled on day 0 of AZD1222 vaccination. The DNA of the CDR3 is TGTGCCAGCAGTGACTGGGGACAGCCCCTCGTTGGCTACACCTTC. Translation gives CASSDWGQPLVGYTF.